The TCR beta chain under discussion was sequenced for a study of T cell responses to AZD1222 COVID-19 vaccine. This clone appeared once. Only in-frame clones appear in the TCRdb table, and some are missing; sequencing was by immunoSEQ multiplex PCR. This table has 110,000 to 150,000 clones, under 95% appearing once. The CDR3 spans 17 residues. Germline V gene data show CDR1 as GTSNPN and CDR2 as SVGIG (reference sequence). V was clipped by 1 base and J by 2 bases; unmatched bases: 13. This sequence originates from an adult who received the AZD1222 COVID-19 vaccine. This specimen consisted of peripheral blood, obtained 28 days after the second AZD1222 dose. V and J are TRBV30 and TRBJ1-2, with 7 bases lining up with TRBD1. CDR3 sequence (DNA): TGTGCCTGGAGTGATCCCCGGGACAGTTTTTTCAACTATGGCTACACCTTC. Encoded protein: CAWSDPRDSFFNYGYTF.